Listed below are T cell receptor beta chains from one sample, sequenced in a study of blood T cell repertoires in COVID-19. Profiling relied on immunoSEQ multiplex PCR, and the TCRdb table lists in-frame clones only, not all of them. The sample includes about 400,000 clones, approximately 90% of them seen just once. Sequencing input: PBMCs or T cells enriched from blood (not recorded which). These receptor sequences come from a woman between 50 and 59 years old who had recovered from COVID-19. Both conserved end residues are trimmed from each CDR3. The D gene is left open where the match is weak.

TRBV27,.,TRBJ2-7,ASSLLAGTRSYEQY
TRBV3-1/TRBV3-2,.,TRBJ2-5,ASSPGQTTIQETQY
TRBV6-5,.,TRBJ1-4,ASSYGAFGEKLF
TRBV28,TRBD2,TRBJ2-7,ASSFRGGRGDYEQY
TRBV5-1,.,TRBJ1-6,ASSFEPVSSYNSPLH
TRBV4-3,.,TRBJ1-1,ASSQEEGTEAF
TRBV2,TRBD1,TRBJ2-3,ASSRDSIADTQY
TRBV3-1/TRBV3-2,TRBD2,TRBJ2-3,ASSIAGAPTDTQY
TRBV5-1,TRBD1,TRBJ2-1,ASSLAGTGRDEQF
TRBV25-1,TRBD1,TRBJ1-5,ASGQGNQPQH
TRBV29-1,TRBD1,TRBJ1-1,SVTKQGAVNTEAF
TRBV7-9,TRBD2,TRBJ2-1,ASSLRLADNNEQF
TRBV5-1,TRBD2,TRBJ2-5,ASATSGGLGETQY
TRBV27,TRBD1,TRBJ1-1,ASSPPDRVTEAF
TRBV28,.,TRBJ2-5,ATTRETQY
TRBV4-1,.,TRBJ1-2,ASSQDQGVLYYGYT
TRBV18,.,TRBJ2-7,ASSPTGSLSYEQY
TRBV5-1,.,TRBJ2-1,ASSPTAGYEQF
TRBV5-1,.,TRBJ1-4,ASSLERANEKLF
TRBV11-1,TRBD1,TRBJ2-1,ASSLDRGAYNEQF
TRBV7-2,TRBD2,TRBJ2-5,ASSFARGDQETQY
TRBV7-8,.,TRBJ1-5,ASSLGVQRSQPQH